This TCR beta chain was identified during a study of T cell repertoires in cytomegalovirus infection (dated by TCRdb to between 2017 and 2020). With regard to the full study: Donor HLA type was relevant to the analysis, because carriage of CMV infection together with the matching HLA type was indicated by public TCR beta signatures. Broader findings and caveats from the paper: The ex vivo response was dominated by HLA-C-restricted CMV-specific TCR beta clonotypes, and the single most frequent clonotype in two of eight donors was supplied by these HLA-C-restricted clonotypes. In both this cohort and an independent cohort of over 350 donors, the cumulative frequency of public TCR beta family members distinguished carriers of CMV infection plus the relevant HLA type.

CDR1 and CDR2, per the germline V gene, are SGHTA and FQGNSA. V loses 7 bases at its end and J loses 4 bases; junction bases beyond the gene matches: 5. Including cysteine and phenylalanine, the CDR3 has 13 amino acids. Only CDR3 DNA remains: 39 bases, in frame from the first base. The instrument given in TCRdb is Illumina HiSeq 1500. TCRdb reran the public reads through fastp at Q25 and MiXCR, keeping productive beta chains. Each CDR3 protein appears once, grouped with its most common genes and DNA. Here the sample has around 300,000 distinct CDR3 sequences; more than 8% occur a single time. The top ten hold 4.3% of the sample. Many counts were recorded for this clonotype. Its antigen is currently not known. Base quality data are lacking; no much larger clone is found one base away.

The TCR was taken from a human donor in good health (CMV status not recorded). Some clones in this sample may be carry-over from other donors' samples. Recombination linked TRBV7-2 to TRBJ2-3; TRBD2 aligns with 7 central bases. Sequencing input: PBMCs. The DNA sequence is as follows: TGTGCCAGCAAATCGGGGGGAGCAGATACGCAGTATTTT. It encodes CASKSGGADTQYF.